Following are 26 T cell receptor beta chains from one sample sequenced in a study of blood T cell repertoires in COVID-19. Libraries were prepared by immunoSEQ multiplex PCR; TCRdb keeps only in-frame clonotypes and omits some of them. The data show roughly 300,000 clones, approximately 84% seen once. The sequencing input was peripheral blood. All receptors derive from a human donor with COVID-19, enrolled during active disease. The donor label of this sample is uncertain.

The V call is TRBV7-2, the J call TRBJ2-3, with D perhaps TRBD2 (5 bases). The CDR3 totals 17 residues. The germline gives CDR1 SGHTA, CDR2 FQGNSA. Between the trimmed V and J ends, which lost 2 bases and 3 bases, there was a span of 18 bases. The CDR3 sequence: CASSLNGPGSRTDTQYF. CDR3 bases: TGTGCCAGCAGCTTAAATGGTCCGGGATCCCGGACAGATACGCAGTATTTT.

The CDR3 DNA reads TGTGCCAGCACCCTAACCCGGGACTACAATCAGCCCCAGCATTTT. This codes for CASTLTRDYNQPQHF. The V gene is TRBV28, the J gene TRBJ1-5, with D possibly being TRBD1 (5 bases). Trimming took 7 bases from V and 3 from J, leaving 16 bases between them. The CDR3 extends over 15 amino acids. CDR1 and CDR2 (germline): MDHEN, SYDVKM.

This chain joins TRBV19 and TRBJ1-1; TRBD1 is a possible D gene (6 bases). The germline CDR1 and CDR2 sequences are LNHDA and SQIVND (reference sequence). The V end lost 9 bases, the J end lost 3 bases, and 17 bases lay between the germline ends. The CDR3 has 14 amino acids. The chain's CDR3 is CASRKGERDTEAFF. The CDR3 region has the DNA TGTGCCAGCCGGAAGGGGGAAAGGGACACTGAAGCTTTCTTT.

V gene TRBV7-2 combines with J gene TRBJ2-1, with 9 bases matching TRBD2. The CDR3 sequence is 15 residues long. Germline V gives CDR1 SGHTA, CDR2 FQGNSA. With 5 bases clipped from V and 4 bases from J, the junction kept 6 bases outside the gene matches. The CDR3: CASSPGLAGYNEQFF. The CDR3 DNA sequence: TGTGCCAGCAGCCCGGGACTAGCTGGATACAATGAGCAGTTCTTC.

The rearrangement uses TRBV6-1 and TRBJ2-5, with 7 bases that match TRBD1. CDR3 length: 15 amino acids. Germline CDR1 and CDR2: MNHNS and SASEGT. V lost 0 bases, J lost 4 bases, and 5 bases stayed unmatched. CDR3 sequence: CASSEALAGGETQYF. The CDR3 DNA is TGTGCCAGCAGTGAAGCGCTTGCAGGGGGAGAGACCCAGTACTTC.

V gene TRBV4-2 combines with J gene TRBJ2-1; 15 bases line up with TRBD2. V lost 3 bases to trimming and J lost 9 bases; unmatched junction nucleotides: 15. This CDR3 has 19 residues. The germline V gene encodes CDR1 LGHNA and CDR2 YNFKEQ. Here the CDR3 reads CASSHAGTSGRSGFGEQFF. The CDR3 DNA sequence: TGTGCCAGCAGCCACGCCGGGACTAGCGGGAGGTCGGGGTTCGGTGAGCAGTTCTTC.

V is TRBV29-1 and J is TRBJ2-1, with D unresolved. This CDR3 has 13 residues. Germline CDR1 SQVTM, CDR2 ANQGSEA. Trimming left V 6 bases short and J 4 bases short, with 13 bases between. CDR3 amino acids: CSVTEATYNEQFF. In DNA, the CDR3 is TGCAGCGTGACCGAGGCGACGTACAATGAGCAGTTCTTC.

For the CDR3, the DNA is TGTGCCAGCAGCTACGGACAGTCCCCTCAGCCCCAGCATTTT. It encodes CASSYGQSPQPQHF. The V and J genes are TRBV7-2 and TRBJ1-5, with a weak D call TRBD1 (6 bases). Trimming took off 4 bases at V and 6 bases at J, with 13 bases between the two ends. Germline loops: CDR1 SGHTA, CDR2 FQGNSA. This CDR3 comprises 14 residues.

The chain has TRBV4-2 and TRBJ2-7; a weak D match, TRBD2 (6 bases). Germline V gene lookup returns CDR1 LGHNA and CDR2 YNFKEQ. Deletions cut 3 bases from V and 2 bases from J, with 17 bases between. CDR3 length: 16 amino acids. The CDR3 region is CASSHISAPGAYEQYF. The CDR3 DNA reads TGTGCCAGCAGCCACATTTCGGCCCCGGGGGCCTACGAGCAGTACTTC.

The chain joins TRBV15 to TRBJ2-3, with 13 bases fitting TRBD2. CDR3 size: 18 residues. Unmatched junction bases numbered 10, after V lost 1 base and J lost 6 bases. Germline CDR1 LNHNV, CDR2 YYDKDF (reference sequence). The CDR3 DNA reads TGTGCCACCAGCAGAGGCGGTCGACTAGCGGGAGGCAAGGATACGCAGTATTTT. Its protein is CATSRGGRLAGGKDTQYF.

This chain uses TRBV6-6 with TRBJ2-7, with D perhaps matching TRBD2 (5 bases). The CDR3 consists of 13 residues. V was clipped by 5 bases and J by 6 bases, with 14 bases between them. Germline V lookup: CDR1 MNHNY, CDR2 SVGAGI (reference sequence). The CDR3, as DNA: TGTGCCAGCAGTATAAGCCCAGAGGGCGAGCAGTACTTC. Amino acid sequence: CASSISPEGEQYF.

V usage is TRBV27 and J usage is TRBJ2-1; 13 nucleotides match TRBD2. Germline CDR1 is MNHEY and CDR2 is SMNVEV (reference sequence). The CDR3 consists of 16 residues. Trimming cost V 5 bases and J 8 bases; bases outside gene matches: 9. CDR3 sequence reads: CASSTTSGRASYEQFF. CDR3 DNA: TGTGCCAGCAGTACCACTAGCGGGAGGGCCTCCTATGAGCAGTTCTTC.

V gene TRBV5-4 combines with J gene TRBJ2-3; 7 bases line up with TRBD2. J gave up 0 bases and V 0 bases, and 7 bases lay outside the gene matches. The CDR3 consists of 17 residues. Looked up from germline, CDR1 is SGHNT and CDR2 is YYREEE (reference sequence). The CDR3 DNA is TGTGCCAGCAGCTTGGCCAACGGGGGGACTAGCACAGATACGCAGTATTTT. Translation gives CASSLANGGTSTDTQYF. The whole variable domain, remainder taken from reference TRBV5-4 and TRBJ2-3, is ETGVTQSPTHLIKTRGQQVTLRCSSQSGHNTVSWYQQALGQGPQFIFQYYREEENGRGNFPPRFSGLQFPNYSSELNVNALELDDSALYLCASSLANGGTSTDTQYFGPGTRLTVL.

J is TRBJ1-2 and V is TRBV3-1 (or the pseudogene TRBV3-2), with 9 bases identical to TRBD1. Germline V CDR1 and CDR2: LGHDT, YNNKEL (reference sequence). Losses at the gene ends were 0 bases for V and 6 bases for J; bases not matched to a gene: 5. This CDR3 contains 15 residues. The CDR3 sequence is CASSQEDRGGHGYTF. For the CDR3, the DNA is TGTGCCAGCAGCCAAGAGGACAGGGGAGGGCATGGCTACACCTTC.

The chain links TRBV3-1 (or the pseudogene TRBV3-2) to TRBJ2-7; D not certain. The CDR3 sequence is 13 residues long. Trimming removed 2 bases from V and 7 bases from J, with 12 bases in between. CDR1 is LGHDT, CDR2 YNNKEL, per germline (reference sequence). In DNA, the CDR3 is TGTGCCAGCAGCCAAAGCCGGGTCGGAGAGCAGTACTTC. Amino acids: CASSQSRVGEQYF.

The chain joins TRBV29-1 to TRBJ1-1; 7 nucleotides match TRBD1. This CDR3 is built from 13 residues. The V and J ends lost 5 bases and 3 bases, in that order; junction bases with no gene match: 6. CDR1 and CDR2 from the germline V gene are SQVTM and ANQGSEA. The CDR3 DNA reads as TGCAGCGTTAGTCAGGGGGAGGACACTGAAGCTTTCTTT. As protein: CSVSQGEDTEAFF.

This clone has more than one count but fewer than ten. J is TRBJ2-5 and V is TRBV2; D is possibly TRBD2 (6 bases). Germline V lookup: CDR1 SNHLY, CDR2 FYNNEI. CDR3 length: 16 residues. The germline V and J ends were trimmed by 2 bases and 2 bases, with 15 bases remaining between them. The DNA of the CDR3 is TGTGCCAGCAGTGAAATGCGCGGGGCGCCACAAGAGACCCAGTACTTC. Residues: CASSEMRGAPQETQYF.

The V and J genes are TRBV29-1 and TRBJ2-1; tentative D call: TRBD2 (5 bases). V gave up 7 bases and J gave up 3 bases, with 16 bases separating them. Per the germline V gene, CDR1 is SQVTM and CDR2 is ANQGSEA. The CDR3 length is 14 residues. CDR3 nucleotides: TGCAGCGGGAGCGCCGGGGTTATCTACAATGAGCAGTTCTTC. Translated: CSGSAGVIYNEQFF.

CDR3 residues: CASRAGTPGREARTDTQYF. Here the CDR3 DNA reads TGTGCCAGCAGGGCCGGGACCCCTGGGAGGGAGGCCCGCACAGATACGCAGTATTTT. V is TRBV7-9 and J is TRBJ2-3; 7 bases agree with TRBD2. V shed 6 bases and J 1 base; nucleotides not matched to a gene: 19. The CDR3 totals 19 residues. Per germline, CDR1 SEHNR and CDR2 FQNEAQ (reference sequence).

This chain uses TRBV28 with TRBJ2-7; 14 bases match TRBD2. The V gene's germline CDR1 is MDHEN and CDR2 SYDVKM. The CDR3 sequence is 15 residues long. Trimming at V came to 6 bases and at J to 2 bases, leaving 3 bases not matched to a gene. Here the CDR3 reads CASSGGLAGAYEQYF. The CDR3 nucleotides are TGTGCCAGCAGCGGGGGACTAGCGGGAGCCTACGAGCAGTACTTC.

Regarding this clone: The same CDR3 arises from other DNA sequences in this sample as well. The J gene is TRBJ1-5, the V gene TRBV7-2; no clear D. V lost 4 bases, J lost 2 bases, and 6 bases lay in between. CDR1 SGHTA and CDR2 FQGNSA come from the germline V gene. The CDR3 sequence is 13 residues long. The CDR3 DNA follows: TGTGCCAGCAGCTCCCGCGGCAATCAGCCCCAGCATTTT. Its protein is CASSSRGNQPQHF. Complete variable domain (other parts from reference TRBV7-2 and TRBJ1-5): GAGVSQSPSNKVTEKGKDVELRCDPISGHTALYWYRQSLGQGLEFLIYFQGNSAPDKSGLPSDRFSAERTGGSVSTLTIQRTQQEDSAVYLCASSSRGNQPQHFGDGTRLSIL.

The rearrangement links TRBV28 to TRBJ1-2; TRBD1 matches at 9 bases. This CDR3 comprises 15 residues. V was clipped by 6 bases and J by 7 bases; unmatched bases: 12. CDR1 and CDR2 (germline): MDHEN, SYDVKM. The CDR3 spells CASSSTGTGLGGYTF. For the CDR3, the DNA is TGTGCCAGCAGCTCTACCGGGACAGGGTTGGGTGGCTACACCTTC.

V and J are TRBV30 and TRBJ2-1; 7 positions match TRBD2. Per germline, CDR1 GTSNPN and CDR2 SVGIG (reference sequence). CDR3 size: 14 residues. The V gene end was trimmed by 4 bases and the J gene end by 3 bases; junction bases not matched to a gene: 6. The CDR3 loop reads CAWNVLADYNEQFF. The DNA for the CDR3 is TGTGCCTGGAACGTTCTAGCGGACTACAATGAGCAGTTCTTC.

The chain employs TRBV9 and TRBJ2-7; D remains ambiguous. Deletions cut 0 bases from V and 4 bases from J, with 5 bases between. This CDR3 has 12 amino acids. From germline, CDR1 is SGDLS and CDR2 YYNGEE. This chain's CDR3 is CASSVDSYEQYF. In DNA form, the CDR3 reads TGTGCCAGCAGCGTAGACAGTTACGAGCAGTACTTC.

The CDR3 nucleotides read TGTGCCACTCAGACGACAGGGCGTCAGGGTACGCAGTATTTT. Protein product: CATQTTGRQGTQYF. The chain links TRBV19 to TRBJ2-3, with 7 bases fitting TRBD1. This CDR3 has 14 amino acids. The germline gives CDR1 LNHDA, CDR2 SQIVND (reference sequence). After removal of 10 bases from V and 8 bases from J, the junction contained 15 bases not matched to a gene.

The V call is TRBV20-1, the J call TRBJ1-5; D is possibly TRBD1 (5 bases). The V gene lost 3 bases and the J gene lost 5 bases, with 17 bases spanning the gap. Per the germline V gene, CDR1 is DFQATT and CDR2 is SNEGSKA (reference sequence). This CDR3 has 15 residues. The CDR3 sequence: CSASSGARGDQPQHF. The CDR3 DNA reads TGCAGTGCTAGTTCCGGGGCCCGGGGGGATCAGCCCCAGCATTTT.